This entry is about one T cell receptor (beta chain). The antigen is undetermined. The whole isolated RNA underwent reverse transcription, so sequencing captured expressed TCRB transcripts. Assay: immunoSEQ multiplex PCR; the TCRdb copy retains only in-frame clones and omits some. The sample carries roughly 230,000 clones, over 9.5% recorded once. This CDR3 region has 14 residues. CDR1 is KGHSH, CDR2 LQKENI, per germline. The V gene end was trimmed by 5 bases and the J gene end by 7 bases; junction bases not matched to a gene: 8. This sample stems from a study of beta chain features in type 1 diabetes. Whole-study findings and limits: There was a possibility that cDNA sequencing over-represented cells with high TCR expression. The naive, central memory and Treg TCRB repertoires of patients appeared to be more similar to one another than those of healthy donors.

Blood was drawn once from each donor into heparinised tubes. The draws averaged around 120 mL. The authors sorted CD4+ naive, central memory, regulatory and stem cell-like memory cells via CD45RO/CCR7/CD25/CD127/CD95/CD27. The receptor was isolated from a woman between 18 and 29 years old in good health. The chain employs TRBV18 and TRBJ1-2; 9 nucleotides line up with TRBD1. Sequenced sample: naive CD4+ T cells from blood. The CDR3 region is CASSTGQGDGGYTF. DNA for the CDR3: TGTGCCAGCTCAACGGGACAGGGTGACGGTGGCTACACCTTC.